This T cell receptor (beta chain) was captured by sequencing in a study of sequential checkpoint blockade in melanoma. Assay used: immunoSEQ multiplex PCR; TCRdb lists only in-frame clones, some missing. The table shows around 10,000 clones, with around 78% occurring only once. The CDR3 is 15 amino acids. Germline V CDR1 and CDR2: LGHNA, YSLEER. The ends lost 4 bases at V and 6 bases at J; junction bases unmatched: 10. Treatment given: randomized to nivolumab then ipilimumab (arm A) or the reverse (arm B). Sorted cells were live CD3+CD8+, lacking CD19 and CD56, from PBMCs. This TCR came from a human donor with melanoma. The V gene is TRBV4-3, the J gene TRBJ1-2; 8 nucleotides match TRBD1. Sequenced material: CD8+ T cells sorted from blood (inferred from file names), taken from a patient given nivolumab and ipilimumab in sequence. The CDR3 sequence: CASSRDPRGLDGYTF. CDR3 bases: TGCGCCAGCAGCCGAGACCCCAGGGGGCTTGATGGCTACACCTTC.